This entry lists 30 T cell receptor beta chains sequenced from one sample in a study of cytomegalovirus exposure and HLA in healthy donors. Researchers ran the PCR with 60 Vbeta and 13 Jbeta primers. Profiling relied on immunoSEQ multiplex PCR, and the TCRdb table lists in-frame clones only, not all of them. The sample has approximately 39,000 clones; roughly three quarters are singletons. The sample consisted of PBMCs. Receptors originate from a man aged 25-45 years in good health and CMV-seronegative.

This rearrangement joins TRBV7-2 to TRBJ2-3; D is unresolved. CDR1 and CDR2 from the germline V gene are SGHTA and FQGNSA. The CDR3 runs 13 residues. Trimming stripped 5 bases from V and 2 bases from J, with 8 bases between. This CDR3 is CASSQDNTDTQYF. The CDR3 DNA is TGTGCCAGCAGCCAAGACAACACAGATACGCAGTATTTT. The full variable domain, its missing parts supplied by reference TRBV7-2 and TRBJ2-3, is GAGVSQSPSNKVTEKGKDVELRCDPISGHTALYWYRQSLGQGLEFLIYFQGNSAPDKSGLPSDRFSAERTGGSVSTLTIQRTQQEDSAVYLCASSQDNTDTQYFGPGTRLTVL.

The genes are TRBV28 and TRBJ2-7; D possibly corresponds to TRBD1 (6 bases). The CDR3 spans 14 residues. Trimming took 2 bases from V and 3 from J, leaving 11 bases between them. Germline assignment: CDR1 MDHEN and CDR2 SYDVKM. CDR3 sequence reads: CASSLGSRGYEQYF. The CDR3 DNA reads TGTGCCAGCAGTTTAGGCTCCAGGGGCTACGAGCAGTACTTC.

The chain couples TRBV5-6 to TRBJ1-2, with 7 positions matching TRBD1. V was clipped by 4 bases and J by 4 bases; unmatched bases: 4. The CDR3 length is 13 residues. Looked up from germline, CDR1 is SGHDT and CDR2 is YYEEEE. The CDR3 region is CASSLRDSYGYTF. DNA for the CDR3: TGTGCCAGCAGCCTCCGGGACAGCTATGGCTACACCTTC.

The V call is TRBV4-3, the J call TRBJ2-5; D may be TRBD2 (6 bases). The germline V gene has CDR1 LGHNA and CDR2 YSLEER. This CDR3 is 16 amino acids long. V gave up 2 bases and J gave up 5 bases, with 18 bases separating them. CDR3 protein: CASSQLLGTLDETQYF. Written as DNA, the CDR3 is TGCGCCAGCAGCCAACTGCTCGGGACTCTGGACGAGACCCAGTACTTC.

V gene TRBV7-2 combines with J gene TRBJ1-2, with 8 bases lining up with TRBD1. This CDR3 region has 13 residues. Germline V gives CDR1 SGHTA, CDR2 FQGNSA. With V trimmed by 1 base and J by 7 bases, 2 bases remained unmatched. CDR3 residues: CASSLDRGIGYTF. CDR3 sequence (DNA): TGTGCCAGCAGCTTAGACAGGGGGATTGGCTACACCTTC.

The chain links TRBV2 to TRBJ1-2; D gene uncertain. This CDR3 spans 15 amino acids. Germline V gene data show CDR1 as SNHLY and CDR2 as FYNNEI. V lost 7 bases, J lost 4 bases, and 19 bases lay in between. This chain's CDR3 is CASKYNSFTRYGYTF. CDR3 DNA: TGTGCCAGCAAGTACAACAGTTTTACACGCTATGGCTACACCTTC. Combining the CDR3 with reference TRBV2 and TRBJ1-2 gives the whole variable domain EPEVTQTPSHQVTQMGQEVILRCVPISNHLYFYWYRQILGQKVEFLVSFYNNEISEKSEIFDDQFSVERPDGSNFTLKIRSTKLEDSAMYFCASKYNSFTRYGYTFGSGTRLTVV.

The chain recombines TRBV2 with TRBJ2-5, with D maybe TRBD2 (5 bases). V was shortened by 7 bases and J by 7 bases, with 13 bases between the two germline ends. The CDR3 covers 12 residues. CDR1 and CDR2 from the germline V gene are SNHLY and FYNNEI. The CDR3 loop is CASTRAGWTQYF. As DNA, the CDR3 is TGTGCCAGCACGCGGGCTGGGTGGACCCAGTACTTC.

This clone rates as medium-sized. J is TRBJ2-1 and V is TRBV29-1, with 7 bases that match TRBD1. Germline CDR1 is SQVTM and CDR2 is ANQGSEA. V was clipped by 4 bases and J by 4 bases; unmatched bases: 4. The CDR3 loop spans 13 amino acids. Here the CDR3 reads CSVGWDSYNEQFF. CDR3 sequence (DNA): TGCAGCGTTGGATGGGACAGTTACAATGAGCAGTTCTTC.

V is TRBV6-4 and J is TRBJ1-2, with D maybe TRBD1 (6 bases). CDR3 length equals 14 residues. V was trimmed by 4 bases and J by 0 bases, leaving 9 bases between them. Germline values: CDR1 MRHNA, CDR2 SNTAGT. CDR3 loop: CASSVQGANYGYTF. In DNA form, the CDR3 reads TGTGCCAGCAGTGTACAGGGAGCTAACTATGGCTACACCTTC.

The gene calls are TRBV5-1 and TRBJ2-1; TRBD2 aligns across 9 bases. The V gene's germline CDR1 is SGHRS and CDR2 YFSETQ. The CDR3 runs to 13 residues. V gave up 0 bases and J gave up 14 bases; unmatched junction bases: 6. CDR3 residues: CASSLEASGDKFF. The CDR3 nucleotides read TGCGCCAGCAGCTTGGAGGCTAGCGGGGATAAGTTCTTC.

This chain uses TRBV5-1 with TRBJ1-1, with 7 bases fitting TRBD1. V shed 0 bases, J shed 4 bases, and the junction held 6 bases outside the gene matches. The CDR3 covers 15 residues. Germline lookup yields CDR1 SGHRS and CDR2 YFSETQ. DNA for the CDR3: TGCGCCAGCAGCTTGGGAGGGGGCGTGAGCACTGAAGCTTTCTTT. Encoded protein: CASSLGGGVSTEAFF.

CDR3 sequence (DNA): TGTGCCAGCAGGCCCCATCCGGGGGAGCAGTACTTC. As protein: CASRPHPGEQYF. The chain links TRBV28 to TRBJ2-7, with D possibly TRBD2 on 5 matching bases. Germline lookup yields CDR1 MDHEN and CDR2 SYDVKM. The CDR3 extends over 12 amino acids. V was clipped by 6 bases and J by 7 bases, with 13 bases between them.

The chain joins TRBV6-5 to TRBJ2-7; possible D gene TRBD1, 6 bases. This CDR3 is 14 amino acids long. Trimming left V 4 bases short and J 6 bases short, with 16 bases between. Germline lookup yields CDR1 MNHEY and CDR2 SVGAGI. DNA for the CDR3: TGTGCCAGCAGTTCTGAGATAACAGGGCGCGAGCAGTACTTC. This sequence encodes CASSSEITGREQYF.

The CDR3 DNA sequence: TGTGCCAGCAGCTTAAAAGGGGGTGGGACTGAAGCTTTCTTT. Translating gives CASSLKGGGTEAFF. V and J are TRBV7-9 and TRBJ1-1; possible D gene TRBD1, 6 bases. Germline CDR1 SEHNR, CDR2 FQNEAQ (reference sequence). The V and J ends lost 2 bases and 5 bases respectively, with 12 bases between them. This CDR3 has 14 residues.

This clone has a handful of counts. The chain links TRBV14 to TRBJ1-6, with D possibly matching TRBD1 (5 bases). Deletions cut 4 bases from V and 4 bases from J, with 8 bases between. The CDR3 runs to 14 residues. Germline-derived CDR1 and CDR2 are SGHDN and FVKESK. The CDR3 here is CASSPGLYNSPLHF. The CDR3 DNA is TGTGCCAGCAGCCCAGGGCTTTATAATTCACCCCTCCACTTT.

This clone appeared a few times. The chain combines TRBV5-1 with TRBJ2-7, with 9 bases that match TRBD1. V lost 4 bases, J lost 1 base, and 6 bases stayed unmatched. There are 15 residues in the CDR3. Germline V gene lookup returns CDR1 SGHRS and CDR2 YFSETQ. CDR3 in DNA: TGCGCCAGCAGCACCGGGACAGGGCTATCCTACGAGCAGTACTTC. Amino acid sequence: CASSTGTGLSYEQYF. The complete variable domain, with remaining parts taken from reference TRBV5-1 and TRBJ2-7, reads KAGVTQTPRYLIKTRGQQVTLSCSPISGHRSVSWYQQTPGQGLQFLFEYFSETQRNKGNFPGRFSGRQFSNSRSEMNVSTLELGDSALYLCASSTGTGLSYEQYFGPGTRLTVT.

The chain combines TRBV28 with TRBJ1-5, with TRBD1 matching 9 bases. Losses at the gene ends were 5 bases for V and 4 bases for J; bases not matched to a gene: 3. Looked up from germline, CDR1 is MDHEN and CDR2 is SYDVKM. The CDR3 extends over 14 amino acids. CDR3 sequence: CASSTGGWNQPQHF. The CDR3 DNA is TGTGCCAGCAGTACAGGGGGCTGGAATCAGCCCCAGCATTTT.

This clone appeared once. This rearrangement joins TRBV29-1 to TRBJ1-1; tentative D call: TRBD1 (5 bases). Per the germline V gene, CDR1 is SQVTM and CDR2 is ANQGSEA. Trimming shortened V by 7 bases and J by 3 bases, and 12 bases separated the two germline ends. The CDR3 is 12 residues long. The CDR3 here is CSGGRIHTEAFF. The CDR3 bases are TGCAGCGGGGGGAGGATTCACACTGAAGCTTTCTTT.

The rearrangement links TRBV6-1 to TRBJ1-1; 11 bases are shared with TRBD1. J lost 6 bases, V lost 6 bases, and 6 bases had no gene match. The CDR3 runs 14 residues. Germline CDR1 and CDR2: MNHNS and SASEGT. CDR3 amino acids: CASSKDRGLAEAFF. The CDR3 DNA sequence: TGTGCCAGCAGCAAGGACAGGGGGCTCGCTGAAGCTTTCTTT.

The CDR3 is CASSLVQATRSGANVLTF. The CDR3 coding sequence is TGCGCCAGCAGCTTGGTTCAGGCGACGCGCTCTGGGGCCAACGTCCTGACTTTC. V is TRBV5-1 and J is TRBJ2-6; D is uncertain. The CDR3 extends over 18 amino acids. V was cut by 0 bases and J by 0 bases, with 13 bases left in between. Looked up from germline, CDR1 is SGHRS and CDR2 is YFSETQ.

This chain uses TRBV6-5 with TRBJ1-3; D gene uncertain. V lost 8 bases and J 0 bases, leaving 11 bases between the germline ends. The CDR3 runs 14 residues. Germline loops: CDR1 MNHEY, CDR2 SVGAGI. CDR3 amino acids: CASFRSHSGNTIYF. Here the CDR3 DNA reads TGTGCCAGCTTTAGGAGCCACTCTGGAAACACCATATATTTT.

The rearrangement uses TRBV4-2 and TRBJ2-7, with TRBD2 identical over 8 bases. The germline gives CDR1 LGHNA, CDR2 YNFKEQ. Unmatched junction bases numbered 5, after V lost 1 base and J lost 0 bases. There are 16 residues in the CDR3. The CDR3 DNA reads as TGTGCCAGCAGCCAAGGCCTAGCGGGCGTCTCCTACGAGCAGTACTTC. The encoded protein is CASSQGLAGVSYEQYF.

The CDR3 DNA reads TGTGCCTGGAGTCCTCCCCCTAGGAGGGGTGAGAATGAAAAACTGTTTTTT. It is translated as CAWSPPPRRGENEKLFF. V and J are TRBV30 and TRBJ1-4; D may be TRBD1 (5 bases). CDR1 is GTSNPN, CDR2 SVGIG, per germline (reference sequence). Between the trimmed V and J ends, which lost 2 bases and 5 bases, there was a span of 21 bases. The length of the CDR3 is 17 residues.

The V gene is TRBV6-5, the J gene TRBJ2-3, with TRBD1 matching over 7 bases. CDR3 size: 15 residues. The J segment lost 2 bases and the V segment lost 2 bases, leaving 4 bases of the junction unmatched. Germline CDR1 reads MNHEY; CDR2 reads SVGAGI. The CDR3 loop is CASSYRDSYTDTQYF. The CDR3 coding sequence is TGTGCCAGCAGTTACCGGGACAGTTACACAGATACGCAGTATTTT.

This clone was picked up a small number of times. The rearrangement joins TRBV2 to TRBJ2-1; TRBD1 might be the D (6 bases). This CDR3 is 13 amino acids long. V gave up 7 bases and J gave up 8 bases, with 15 bases separating them. The germline gives CDR1 SNHLY, CDR2 FYNNEI. CDR3 region: CASTWTEGHEQFF. The CDR3 region has the DNA TGTGCCAGCACTTGGACAGAGGGGCATGAGCAGTTCTTC.

The chain carries TRBV7-6 and TRBJ2-7, with 8 bases matching TRBD2. V lost 4 bases and J lost 3; bases outside the gene matches: 5. The CDR3 has 14 amino acids. Germline-derived CDR1 and CDR2 are SGHVS and FNYEAQ. The CDR3 DNA sequence: TGTGCCAGCAGCTGGACCGGGACTAGCTACGAGCAGTACTTC. Protein: CASSWTGTSYEQYF.

This sequence joins TRBV19 and TRBJ2-7, with D perhaps matching TRBD1 (5 bases). The germline V gene has CDR1 LNHDA and CDR2 SQIVND (reference sequence). This CDR3 contains 12 residues. The ends were cut back, 2 bases at V and 3 bases at J, with 5 bases in the middle. The CDR3 sequence is CASSIRGYEQYF. The CDR3 DNA sequence: TGTGCCAGTAGTATAAGGGGCTACGAGCAGTACTTC.

V and J are TRBV2 and TRBJ2-7, with a tentative D call TRBD1 (5 bases). Per germline, CDR1 SNHLY and CDR2 FYNNEI. The CDR3 has 11 amino acids. With 7 bases removed from V and 3 bases from J, the gap between germline ends came to 7 bases. The CDR3 sequence: CASIRGYEQYF. The CDR3 DNA follows: TGTGCCAGCATAAGGGGCTACGAGCAGTACTTC. The full variable domain, in which reference TRBV2 and TRBJ2-7 provide the parts outside the CDR3, is EPEVTQTPSHQVTQMGQEVILRCVPISNHLYFYWYRQILGQKVEFLVSFYNNEISEKSEIFDDQFSVERPDGSNFTLKIRSTKLEDSAMYFCASIRGYEQYFGPGTRLTVT.

The rearrangement joins TRBV10-1 to TRBJ2-5, with D possibly being TRBD1 (6 bases). CDR3 length equals 13 residues. Germline lookup yields CDR1 WNHNN and CDR2 SYGVQD (reference sequence). Trimming took off 3 bases at V and 4 bases at J, with 9 bases between the two ends. CDR3 residues: CASSEARGETQYF. For the CDR3, the DNA is TGCGCCAGCAGTGAAGCCAGGGGAGAGACCCAGTACTTC.

The chain joins TRBV4-3 to TRBJ2-7; a weak D match, TRBD2 (6 bases). The germline CDR1 and CDR2 sequences are LGHNA and YSLEER. Deletions cut 0 bases from V and 0 bases from J, with 9 bases between. CDR3 size: 15 residues. The CDR3 nucleotides are TGCGCCAGCAGCCAAGAGACGGGGGACTCCTACGAGCAGTACTTC. Translation: CASSQETGDSYEQYF.